The 21 T cell receptor beta chains given below trace back to one sample, sequenced in a study of OX40 agonist ivuxolimab in advanced cancers. Measured with immunoSEQ multiplex PCR; TCRdb has only the in-frame clones, and not every one. The sample includes tens of thousands of clones, 88% of them seen just once. This sample comprised CD4+ or CD8+ T cells sorted from blood, obtained in a trial of the OX40 agonist ivuxolimab. These receptors were obtained from an adult with an advanced solid tumor such as melanoma, head and neck, liver or kidney cancer.

V usage is TRBV15 and J usage is TRBJ2-5; the D is unclear. Germline CDR1 reads LNHNV; CDR2 reads YYDKDF (reference sequence). Trimming shortened V by 0 bases and J by 4 bases, and 9 bases separated the two germline ends. The CDR3 runs to 14 residues. Here the CDR3 reads CATSRDLSGETQYF. The CDR3, as DNA: TGTGCCACCAGCAGAGATCTCTCGGGAGAGACCCAGTACTTC.

V and J are TRBV18 and TRBJ1-1, with 10 bases aligning to TRBD1. The V segment lost 4 bases and the J segment 1 base; nucleotides outside the gene matches: 6. The CDR3 loop spans 16 amino acids. In germline, CDR1 is KGHSH, CDR2 LQKENI. The CDR3 DNA reads TGTGCCAGCTCACTAAACCGGGACAGGGGGAACACTGAAGCTTTCTTT. Its protein is CASSLNRDRGNTEAFF.

The chain is built from TRBV5-1 and TRBJ2-7; TRBD2 matches at 9 bases. J gave up 2 bases and V 0 bases, and 3 bases lay outside the gene matches. Germline-derived CDR1 and CDR2 are SGHRS and YFSETQ. The CDR3 has 15 residues. CDR3 sequence reads: CASSLGTSETYEQYF. DNA for the CDR3: TGCGCCAGCAGCTTGGGGACTAGCGAGACCTACGAGCAGTACTTC.

The genes are TRBV12-5 and TRBJ2-7; 8 bases agree with TRBD1. The CDR3 is made up of 15 amino acids. The V gene's germline CDR1 is LGHNT and CDR2 FRNRAP. The V and J ends lost 5 bases and 0 bases, in that order; junction bases with no gene match: 6. CDR3 protein: CASGKRQGSSYEQYF. Written as DNA, the CDR3 is TGTGCTAGTGGTAAGAGACAGGGGAGCTCCTACGAGCAGTACTTC.

Worth noting for this clone: It is unclear where the CDR3 begins or ends on the DNA, so no DNA is shown, and the CDR3 is as TCRdb lists it. The rearrangement links TRBV7-8 to TRBJ2-3. Germline values: CDR1 SGHVS, CDR2 FQNEAQ. The CDR3 totals 17 residues, both ends included. The CDR3 loop is CASSLGFGAGRADTQYF.

The CDR3 bases are TGTGTCAGAAGCTTAGGGGTCGAGCAGTACTTC. Protein product: CVRSLGVEQYF. This chain joins TRBV7-5 and TRBJ2-7. TRBV7-5 is described as a pseudogene. The CDR3 is made up of 11 amino acids.

The chain recombines TRBV10-3 with TRBJ2-7; TRBD1 matches 8 bases. Germline V gene lookup returns CDR1 ENHRY and CDR2 SYGVKD. The CDR3 length is 14 residues. Losses at the gene ends were 6 bases for V and 2 bases for J; bases not matched to a gene: 6. DNA for the CDR3: TGTGCCATCAGGCCGGGGACAGGTACCTACGAGCAGTACTTC. It specifies CAIRPGTGTYEQYF.

The rearrangement links TRBV5-4 to TRBJ2-3; 12 positions match TRBD2. Per the germline V gene, CDR1 is SGHNT and CDR2 is YYREEE (reference sequence). Trimming took 0 bases from V and 3 from J; bases not matched to a gene: 11. The length of the CDR3 is 19 residues. Here the CDR3 DNA reads TGTGCCAGCAGCTTGGCCACCCTAGCGGGGGGGCCATGGACAGATACGCAGTATTTT. This gives the protein CASSLATLAGGPWTDTQYF.

The gene calls are TRBV7-3 and TRBJ2-3; D remains ambiguous. This CDR3 spans 12 amino acids. The germline gives CDR1 SGHTA, CDR2 FQGTGA. V was cut by 6 bases and J by 1 base, with 5 bases left in between. CDR3 coding DNA: TGTGCCAGCAGTCTAGGCACAGATACGCAGTATTTT. Translation: CASSLGTDTQYF.

The V call is TRBV7-9, the J call TRBJ2-5; 9 nucleotides align to TRBD2. Unmatched junction bases numbered 8, after V lost 1 base and J lost 5 bases. The CDR3 contains 16 residues. Germline V gives CDR1 SEHNR, CDR2 FQNEAQ (reference sequence). This chain's CDR3 is CASSLVRTAGGETQYF. The CDR3 bases are TGTGCCAGCAGCTTAGTTCGGACCGCGGGAGGGGAGACCCAGTACTTC.

J is TRBJ2-1 and V is TRBV5-4; 9 bases are shared with TRBD2. CDR1 is SGHNT and CDR2 is YYREEE in the germline V gene (reference sequence). J lost 11 bases, V lost 1 base, and 7 bases had no gene match. CDR3 length equals 14 residues. This CDR3 reads CASSLWGSGGKQFF. The CDR3 DNA is TGTGCCAGCAGCTTGTGGGGTAGCGGGGGAAAGCAGTTCTTC.

V and J are TRBV14 and TRBJ1-1; D call uncertain. Germline V lookup: CDR1 SGHDN, CDR2 FVKESK. The V and J ends lost 1 base and 1 base respectively, with 7 bases between them. This CDR3 comprises 14 residues. CDR3 bases: TGTGCCAGCAGCCAAGGGTCGGGGAACACTGAAGCTTTCTTT. Protein: CASSQGSGNTEAFF.

J is TRBJ2-2 and V is TRBV7-3; D gene uncertain. Germline CDR1 reads SGHTA; CDR2 reads FQGTGA. V lost 4 bases, J lost 0 bases, and 3 bases lay in between. The CDR3 has 13 residues. CDR3 residues: CASSSANTGELFF. The CDR3 DNA follows: TGTGCCAGCAGCTCCGCGAACACCGGGGAGCTGTTTTTT.

This CDR3 reads CASSQDPRGGSSDTQYF. The CDR3, as DNA: TGCGCCAGCAGCCAAGATCCCCGCGGGGGGTCCTCAGATACGCAGTATTTT. The rearrangement uses TRBV4-3 and TRBJ2-3; 8 positions match TRBD2. The V segment lost 0 bases and the J segment 4 bases; nucleotides outside the gene matches: 9. Germline-derived CDR1 and CDR2 are LGHNA and YSLEER. This CDR3 comprises 17 residues.

This chain uses TRBV19 with TRBJ2-3, with D possibly TRBD1 on 5 matching bases. There are 14 residues in the CDR3. The germline gives CDR1 LNHDA, CDR2 SQIVND (reference sequence). V lost 0 bases to trimming and J lost 11 bases, with 15 bases between them. The CDR3 DNA reads as TGTGCCAGTAGTATAGATCGACAGCGTAGGTTGCAGTATTTT. Its protein is CASSIDRQRRLQYF.

This chain links TRBV19 with TRBJ2-3, with unresolved D. V gave up 2 bases and J gave up 2 bases, with 8 bases separating them. CDR3 length: 14 amino acids. CDR1 and CDR2 (germline): LNHDA, SQIVND (reference sequence). CDR3 in amino acids: CASSIRADTDTQYF. Here the CDR3 DNA reads TGTGCCAGTAGTATACGGGCCGACACAGATACGCAGTATTTT. Using reference TRBV19 and TRBJ2-3 for the parts outside the CDR3, the full variable domain is DGGITQSPKYLFRKEGQNVTLSCEQNLNHDAMYWYRQDPGQGLRLIYYSQIVNDFQKGDIAEGYSVSREKKESFPLTVTSAQKNPTAFYLCASSIRADTDTQYFGPGTRLTVL.

This rearrangement joins TRBV30 to TRBJ1-2; 10 bases align to TRBD1. From germline, CDR1 is GTSNPN and CDR2 SVGIG (reference sequence). This CDR3 has 13 residues. Germline trimming cut 3 bases from V and 8 bases from J; bases unmatched to any gene: 6. The DNA for the CDR3 is TGTGCCTGGAGGGGGACAGGGGTGGGCGGCTACACCTTC. Protein: CAWRGTGVGGYTF.

This rearrangement joins TRBV4-2 to TRBJ1-1, with 7 bases matching TRBD1. Germline trimming cut 3 bases from V and 1 base from J; bases unmatched to any gene: 5. The germline CDR1 and CDR2 sequences are LGHNA and YNFKEQ. CDR3 size: 15 residues. For the CDR3, the DNA is TGTGCCAGCAGCCAGATGGGGACAGCGAACACTGAAGCTTTCTTT. Translated: CASSQMGTANTEAFF.

The chain combines TRBV19 with TRBJ1-2; D gene unclear. V gave up 7 bases and J gave up 0 bases, with 21 bases separating them. This CDR3 is built from 17 residues. From germline, CDR1 is LNHDA and CDR2 SQIVND (reference sequence). CDR3 in amino acids: CASTSLLGTFSNYGYTF. The CDR3 DNA follows: TGTGCCAGTACCTCCTTACTGGGTACGTTCTCTAACTATGGCTACACCTTC.

The CDR3 sequence: CASSNRLGYTF. The CDR3 bases are TGTGCCAGCAGTAACAGGCTTGGCTACACCTTC. This sequence joins TRBV27 and TRBJ1-2, with D maybe TRBD1 (5 bases). V was shortened by 5 bases and J by 7 bases, with 8 bases between the two germline ends. CDR3 length: 11 amino acids. Germline V CDR1 and CDR2: MNHEY, SMNVEV (reference sequence).

The V gene is TRBV5-6, the J gene TRBJ1-3; a possible D gene is TRBD1 (5 bases). The V and J ends lost 2 bases and 4 bases respectively, with 13 bases between them. The CDR3 length is 15 residues. Germline V gene lookup returns CDR1 SGHDT and CDR2 YYEEEE. In DNA form, the CDR3 reads TGTGCCAGCAGCTTCGGCGGTGCAGGGGGAAACACCATATATTTT. Translation gives CASSFGGAGGNTIYF.